This T cell receptor beta chain was identified in a study of control samples from healthy donors and cancer patients. Within the sample, this clone is medium-sized. Data came from immunoSEQ multiplex PCR; TCRdb stores just in-frame clones and leaves some out. Of under 95,000 clones in the sample, 91% were seen once. The V end lost 3 bases, the J end lost 5 bases, and 14 bases lay between the germline ends. Germline CDR1 and CDR2: DFQATT and SNEGSKA (reference sequence). This CDR3 is 14 amino acids long. The sample consisted of blood. The receptor was derived from a woman between 25 and 40 years old in good health. V gene TRBV20-1 combines with J gene TRBJ1-5; tentative D call: TRBD1 (6 bases). Written as DNA, the CDR3 is TGCAGTGCTAGTCTTACAGGGCCAGATCAGCCCCAGCATTTT. Amino acids: CSASLTGPDQPQHF.